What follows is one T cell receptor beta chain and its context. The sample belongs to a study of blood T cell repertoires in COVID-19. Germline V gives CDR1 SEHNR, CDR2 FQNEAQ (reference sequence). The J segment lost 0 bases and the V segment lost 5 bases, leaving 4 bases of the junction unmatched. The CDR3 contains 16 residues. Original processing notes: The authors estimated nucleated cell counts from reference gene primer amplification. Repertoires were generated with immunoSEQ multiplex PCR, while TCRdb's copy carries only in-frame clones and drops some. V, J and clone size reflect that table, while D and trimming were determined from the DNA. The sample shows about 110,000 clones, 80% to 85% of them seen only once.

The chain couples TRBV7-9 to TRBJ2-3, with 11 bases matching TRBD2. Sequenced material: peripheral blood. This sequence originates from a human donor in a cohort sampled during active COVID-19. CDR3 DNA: TGTGCCAGCAGCAAAATAGCGGGAGGGAGCACAGATACGCAGTATTTT. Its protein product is CASSKIAGGSTDTQYF.